The source of this TCR beta chain is a study of Graves' ophthalmopathy and Graves' hyperthyroidism. Overall study context: Before any treatment was given, at initial diagnosis, peripheral blood was collected.

Someone took the PBMCs out of around 10 ml of fresh peripheral blood. Overall study findings and caveats: In blood appeared most of the expanded thyroid clonotypes whose frequency exceeded 0.001. Sensitivity reached 87.88% and specificity 75% to 82% for a 13-signature model separating ophthalmopathy from stable hyperthyroidism.

CDR3 length equals 14 residues. Germline lookup yields CDR1 MDHEN and CDR2 SYDVKM. V was trimmed by 10 bases and J by 0 bases, leaving 12 bases between them. This clonotype was seen many times. Its target is unknown. The authors amplified TCR beta CDR3 regions from RNA transcripts. First-round RT-PCR with HTBI primers preceded a second-round multiplex PCR. TCRdb reanalysed the multiplex PCR reads using MiXCR and keeps one entry per CDR3 protein. In the table there are over 450,000 distinct CDR3 sequences, approximately 15% of which are singletons. This TCR derives from a woman in her 30s with Graves' ophthalmopathy. The sequencing sample was made of blood. This rearrangement joins TRBV28 to TRBJ2-2, with a weak D call TRBD1 (6 bases). CDR3 coding DNA: TGTGCCACCCAGACAGGCCCGAACACCGGGGAGCTGTTTTTT. Its protein product is CATQTGPNTGELFF.